Listed below are T cell receptor beta chains from one sample, sequenced in a study of shared clonotypes between healthy human individuals. Clones were read by immunoSEQ multiplex PCR, and TCRdb kept only the in-frame ones, dropping some. Of about 2.1 million clones listed, approximately 94% are singletons. Sequenced: naive CD8+ T cells from PBMCs. The receptors stem from a man in his late teens or twenties in good health. Some clones in this sample may be carry-over from other donors' samples. Both conserved end residues are part of each CDR3. D genes are given only for firm matches. The size of a clone is reported for some rows only, either as once, few or many, or as a class for expanded clones.

clone_size	v_call	d_call	j_call	cdr3_aa	cdr3_nt
.	TRBV10-1	.	TRBJ2-7	CASSEASGSYEQYF	TGCGCCAGCAGTGAGGCCAGTGGGTCCTACGAGCAGTACTTC
few	TRBV4-1	.	TRBJ1-5	CASSATLYSNQPQHF	TGCGCCAGCAGTGCGACACTTTATAGCAATCAGCCCCAGCATTTT
.	TRBV9	.	TRBJ2-1	CASSVATFWDSNNEQFF	TGTGCCAGCAGCGTAGCTACATTTTGGGACTCTAACAATGAGCAGTTCTTC
.	TRBV4-1	.	TRBJ2-1	CASSQASTVSDNEQFF	TGCGCCAGCAGCCAAGCATCGACAGTATCCGACAATGAGCAGTTCTTC
.	TRBV7-8	TRBD2	TRBJ2-3	CASSLRLAGGLADTQYF	TGTGCCAGCAGCCTCAGACTAGCGGGAGGGCTCGCAGATACGCAGTATTTT
.	TRBV7-3	.	TRBJ1-5	CASSFPGGGHQPQHF	TGTGCCAGCAGCTTCCCGGGAGGGGGGCATCAGCCCCAGCATTTT
.	TRBV7-8	.	TRBJ2-7	CASSLEEEVSYEQYF	TGTGCCAGCAGCTTAGAGGAGGAGGTGTCCTACGAGCAGTACTTC
.	TRBV10-3	.	TRBJ1-2	CAINPEDNYGYTF	TGTGCCATCAATCCCGAGGATAACTATGGCTACACCTTC
.	TRBV15	.	TRBJ1-1	CATSRDQGRTEAFF	TGTGCCACCAGCAGAGACCAGGGGAGGACTGAAGCTTTCTTT
.	TRBV11-2	.	TRBJ2-3	CASSPGLGHFTDTQYF	TGTGCCAGCAGCCCGGGGCTGGGACATTTCACAGATACGCAGTATTTT
.	TRBV19	TRBD2	TRBJ2-1	CASSIGGLAYSYNEQFF	TGTGCCAGTAGTATAGGGGGACTAGCCTACTCCTACAATGAGCAGTTCTTC
.	TRBV29-1	.	TRBJ2-7	CSVEGDVGGRYEQYF	TGCAGCGTTGAAGGGGACGTGGGAGGCCGCTACGAGCAGTACTTC
.	TRBV28	.	TRBJ2-5	CASNDHKGVAETQYF	TGTGCCAGCAACGACCACAAGGGGGTTGCAGAGACCCAGTACTTC
.	TRBV7-9	TRBD2	TRBJ2-3	CASSLGAGESTDTQYF	TGTGCCAGCAGCTTAGGAGCGGGAGAAAGCACAGATACGCAGTATTTT
once	TRBV4-1	.	TRBJ1-1	CASSQLGEGIRTEAFF	TGCGCCAGCAGCCAACTTGGGGAGGGAATTAGGACTGAAGCTTTCTTT
.	TRBV18	.	TRBJ1-2	CASSPYRRQINYGYTF	TGTGCCAGCTCACCATACAGGCGACAGATTAACTATGGCTACACCTTC
.	TRBV6-5	.	TRBJ2-2	CATKGGRHHTGELFF	TGTGCCACTAAGGGGGGGCGCCACCACACCGGGGAGCTGTTTTTT
.	TRBV5-1	TRBD2	TRBJ2-2	CASSPQTGTSRNTGELFF	TGCGCCAGCAGCCCCCAAACCGGGACTAGCAGGAACACCGGGGAGCTGTTTTTT